This TCR beta chain was captured in a study of cytomegalovirus exposure and HLA in healthy donors. Study outcomes and limitations: Analysis was performed later, and it showed HLA-associated TCR beta chains to be more clonally expanded than equally common others. A later analysis found that most CMV-associated TCR beta chains appeared HLA-restricted. For TCR beta chains, V- and J-gene trimming was later linked to a missense DCLRE1C variant. It was 160 or so TCR beta chains that were listed as cytomegalovirus-associated.

It was with 60 Vbeta and 13 Jbeta primers that the PCR ran. Produced via immunoSEQ multiplex PCR; TCRdb's table is partial and in-frame only. Among under 200,000 clones, almost 80% were seen once, and the ten largest hold 1.3%. Trimming cost V 5 bases and J 3 bases; bases outside gene matches: 15. The germline V gene has CDR1 SEHNR and CDR2 FQNEAQ (reference sequence). The CDR3 is 17 residues long. About this clone itself: Antigen: not known.

The chain joins TRBV7-9 to TRBJ2-7, with 8 positions matching TRBD2. The clonotype originates from a woman between 50 and 59 years old in good health and CMV-seronegative. The sequenced sample consisted of PBMCs. CDR3 residues: CASSPNISGVGLYEQYF. The CDR3 DNA sequence: TGTGCCAGCAGCCCTAATATTAGCGGGGTGGGTCTCTACGAGCAGTACTTC.